This passage covers 3 T cell receptor beta chains from one sample sequenced in a study of shared T cell receptors in the human thymus. Only in-frame clones appear in the TCRdb table, and some are missing; sequencing was by immunoSEQ multiplex PCR. The top ten hold 0.013% of the sample, which has 540,000 or so clones, 75% to 85% seen once. Separately, the same data were catalogued under a study of human thymus T cells.

The specimen was thymocytes. These receptors all come from a boy younger than two with a congenital heart defect.

Comment on this clone: In this CDR3 the conserved last residue, phenylalanine or tryptophan, is missing, so a read error is likely. The DNA is omitted, as the CDR3 cannot be located on it reliably, and the CDR3 follows TCRdb's listing. The chain is built from TRBV6-4 and TRBJ2-7; TRBD2 is taken as the D call from the table, unchecked against the DNA. The CDR3 is 9 amino acids long, termini counted. Per the germline V gene, CDR1 is MRHNA and CDR2 is SNTAGT. The CDR3 protein is CASTGPRGI.

This clone came up a few times. CDR3 amino acids: CASSVGDRGQGGGSYEQYF. The CDR3 bases are TGTGCCAGCAGCGTAGGTGACAGGGGGCAAGGCGGGGGTTCCTACGAGCAGTACTTC. The chain combines TRBV9 with TRBJ2-7; 10 positions match TRBD1. Germline V gene lookup returns CDR1 SGDLS and CDR2 YYNGEE. Trimming cost V 0 bases and J 1 base; bases outside gene matches: 13. The CDR3 is made up of 19 amino acids.

The chain uses TRBV29-1 and TRBJ2-7; 8 bases fit TRBD1. Germline V gene sequence: CDR1 SQVTM, CDR2 ANQGSEA. The V segment lost 6 bases and the J segment 1 base; nucleotides outside the gene matches: 11. The CDR3 extends over 15 amino acids. The CDR3 loop reads CSVARGQGVSYEQYF. In nucleotides, the CDR3 is TGCAGCGTAGCACGAGGACAGGGAGTTTCCTACGAGCAGTACTTC.